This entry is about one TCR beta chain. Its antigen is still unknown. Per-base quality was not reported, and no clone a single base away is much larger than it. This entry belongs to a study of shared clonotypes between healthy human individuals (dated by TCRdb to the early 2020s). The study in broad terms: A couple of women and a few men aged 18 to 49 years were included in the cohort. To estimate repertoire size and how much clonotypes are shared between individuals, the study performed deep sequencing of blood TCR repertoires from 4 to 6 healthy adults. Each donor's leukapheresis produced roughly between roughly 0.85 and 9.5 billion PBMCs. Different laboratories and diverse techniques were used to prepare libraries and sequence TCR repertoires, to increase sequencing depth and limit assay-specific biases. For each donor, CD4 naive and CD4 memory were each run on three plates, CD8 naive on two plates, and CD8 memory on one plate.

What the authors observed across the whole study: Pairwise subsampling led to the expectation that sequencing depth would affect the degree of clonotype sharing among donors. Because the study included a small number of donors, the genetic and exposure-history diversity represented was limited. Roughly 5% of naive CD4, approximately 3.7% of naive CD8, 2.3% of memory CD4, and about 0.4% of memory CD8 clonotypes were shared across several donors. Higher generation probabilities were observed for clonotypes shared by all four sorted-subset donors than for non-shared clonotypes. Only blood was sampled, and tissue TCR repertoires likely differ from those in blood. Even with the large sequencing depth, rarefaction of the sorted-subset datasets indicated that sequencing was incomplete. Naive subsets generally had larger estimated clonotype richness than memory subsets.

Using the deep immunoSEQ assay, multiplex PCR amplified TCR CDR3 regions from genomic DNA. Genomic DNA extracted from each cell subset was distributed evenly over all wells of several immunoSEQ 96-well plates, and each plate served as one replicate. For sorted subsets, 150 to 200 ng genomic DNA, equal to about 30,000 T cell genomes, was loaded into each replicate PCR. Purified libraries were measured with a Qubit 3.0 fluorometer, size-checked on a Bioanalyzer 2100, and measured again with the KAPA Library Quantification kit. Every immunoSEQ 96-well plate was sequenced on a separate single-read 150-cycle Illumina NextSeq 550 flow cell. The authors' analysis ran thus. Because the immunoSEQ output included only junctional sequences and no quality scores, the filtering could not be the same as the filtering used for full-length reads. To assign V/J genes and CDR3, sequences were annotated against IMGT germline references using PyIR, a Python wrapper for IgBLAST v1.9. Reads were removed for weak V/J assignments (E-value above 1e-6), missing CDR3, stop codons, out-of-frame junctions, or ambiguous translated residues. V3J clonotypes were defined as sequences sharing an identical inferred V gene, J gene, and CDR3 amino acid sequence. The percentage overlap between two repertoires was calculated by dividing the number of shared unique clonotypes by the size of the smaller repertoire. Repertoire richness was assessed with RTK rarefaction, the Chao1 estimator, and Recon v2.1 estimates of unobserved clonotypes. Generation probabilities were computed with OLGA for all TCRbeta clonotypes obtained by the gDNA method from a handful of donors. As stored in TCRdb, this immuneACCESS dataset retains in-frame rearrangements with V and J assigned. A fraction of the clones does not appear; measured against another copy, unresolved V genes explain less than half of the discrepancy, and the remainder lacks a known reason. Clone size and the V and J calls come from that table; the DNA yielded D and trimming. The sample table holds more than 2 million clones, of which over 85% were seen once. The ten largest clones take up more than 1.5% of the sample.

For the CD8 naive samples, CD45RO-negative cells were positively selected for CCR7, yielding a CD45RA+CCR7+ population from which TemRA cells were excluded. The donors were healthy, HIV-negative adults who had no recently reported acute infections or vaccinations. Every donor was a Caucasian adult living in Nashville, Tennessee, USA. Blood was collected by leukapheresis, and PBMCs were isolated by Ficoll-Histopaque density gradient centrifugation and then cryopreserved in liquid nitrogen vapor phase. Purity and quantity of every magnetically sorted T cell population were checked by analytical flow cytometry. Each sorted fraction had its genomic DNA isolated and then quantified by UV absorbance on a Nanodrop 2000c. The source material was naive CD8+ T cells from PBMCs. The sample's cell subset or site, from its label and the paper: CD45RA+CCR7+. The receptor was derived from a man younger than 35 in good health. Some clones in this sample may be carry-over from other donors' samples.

The sequenced DNA is TGTGCCAGCAGGATCCTAGCGGGAGCCTACAATGAGCAGTTCTTC. Its translation reads: CASRILAGAYNEQFF. Recombination joined TRBV5-6 with TRBJ2-1, with TRBD2 identical over 10 junction bases. Trimming leaves V shorter by 5 bases and J shorter by 2 bases, with the junction holding 4 bases beyond the gene matches. Measured from the cysteine to the phenylalanine, the CDR3 is 15 residues long. Only the CDR3 region is kept as DNA, spanning 45 bases read in frame from base 1. CDR1 and CDR2 were assigned from the germline V gene as SGHDT and YYEEEE.